These 23 T cell receptor beta chains originate from one sample sequenced in a study of T cell responses to AZD1222 COVID-19 vaccine. This table comes from immunoSEQ multiplex PCR, and its TCRdb copy is limited to in-frame clones, with some not included. The sample records around 130,000 clones, 70% to 90% being singletons. This material consisted of peripheral blood, taken on day 0 of AZD1222 vaccination. Receptors originate from an adult in good health.

The chain couples TRBV9 to TRBJ1-5, with D unresolved. V lost 0 bases and J 9 bases, leaving 10 bases between the germline ends. The V gene's germline CDR1 is SGDLS and CDR2 YYNGEE. This CDR3 region has 13 residues. CDR3 DNA: TGTGCCAGCAGCGTAGAGGGAGAAGGGCCCCAGCATTTT. Amino acid sequence: CASSVEGEGPQHF.

The chain has TRBV5-5 and TRBJ2-1, with 7 bases matching TRBD2. CDR3 length equals 14 residues. CDR1 SGHKS and CDR2 YYEKEE come from the germline V gene (reference sequence). Unmatched junction bases numbered 7, after V lost 4 bases and J lost 6 bases. The CDR3 nucleotides read TGTGCCAGCAGCACGGGAGGTTCTATCAATGAGCAGTTCTTC. This gives the protein CASSTGGSINEQFF.

This clone was observed a single time. The genes are TRBV18 and TRBJ2-5; D perhaps matches TRBD2 (6 bases). The CDR3 loop spans 13 amino acids. The V gene lost 3 bases and the J gene lost 5 bases, with 10 bases spanning the gap. Germline CDR1 KGHSH, CDR2 LQKENI. DNA of the CDR3: TGTGCCAGCTCACCGACTAGTACGGAGACCCAGTACTTC. Translating it yields CASSPTSTETQYF.

V gene TRBV11-2 combines with J gene TRBJ1-1; D unresolved. This CDR3 is built from 14 residues. V lost 2 bases, J lost 0 bases, and 7 bases lay in between. The germline CDR1 and CDR2 sequences are SGHAT and FQNNGV. DNA of the CDR3: TGTGCCAGCAGCTTACAGGTCATGAACACTGAAGCTTTCTTT. It translates to CASSLQVMNTEAFF.

The V call is TRBV4-1, the J call TRBJ1-2; 7 nucleotides agree with TRBD1. This CDR3 is 15 amino acids long. CDR1 is MGHRA and CDR2 is YSYEKL in the germline V gene. Trimming cost V 5 bases and J 2 bases; bases outside gene matches: 8. CDR3 sequence (DNA): TGCGCCAGCAGCGAAGGAGGGGGCTTCAACTATGGCTACACCTTC. Encoded protein: CASSEGGGFNYGYTF.

V usage is TRBV5-1 and J usage is TRBJ1-1; 7 nucleotides line up with TRBD1. The CDR3 runs to 14 residues. Per germline, CDR1 SGHRS and CDR2 YFSETQ. With V trimmed by 2 bases and J by 5 bases, 6 bases remained unmatched. CDR3 sequence reads: CASSLQGWGTEAFF. The CDR3 DNA follows: TGCGCCAGCAGCTTACAGGGGTGGGGGACTGAAGCTTTCTTT.

The chain links TRBV12-3 or TRBV12-4 to TRBJ1-1, with D unresolved. V was pared by 8 bases and J by 2 bases, with 3 bases between. The CDR3 has 10 amino acids. The CDR3 reads CASANTEAFF. As DNA, the CDR3 is TGTGCCAGCGCTAACACTGAAGCTTTCTTT.

The rearrangement links TRBV11-2 to TRBJ2-7, with D maybe TRBD2 (6 bases). In germline, CDR1 is SGHAT, CDR2 FQNNGV. CDR3 length: 13 residues. V was pared by 5 bases and J by 9 bases, with 17 bases between. The CDR3 nucleotides are TGTGCCAGCAGCCCGAGACGGGACTCTGTGCAGTACTTC. This sequence encodes CASSPRRDSVQYF.

The rearrangement links TRBV27 to TRBJ1-2; 11 bases agree with TRBD1. This CDR3 is built from 12 residues. Per the germline V gene, CDR1 is MNHEY and CDR2 is SMNVEV (reference sequence). The ends lost 8 bases at V and 7 bases at J; junction bases unmatched: 3. The CDR3: CASRTGGFGYTF. For the CDR3, the DNA is TGTGCCAGCCGGACAGGGGGCTTTGGCTACACCTTC.

V gene TRBV14 combines with J gene TRBJ1-1; TRBD1 matches 9 bases. The CDR3 consists of 16 residues. Per germline, CDR1 SGHDN and CDR2 FVKESK. V shed 2 bases and J 2 bases; nucleotides not matched to a gene: 6. CDR3 amino acids: CASSQPGQGRNTEAFF. For the CDR3, the DNA is TGTGCCAGCAGCCAACCGGGACAGGGTAGAAACACTGAAGCTTTCTTT.

The chain has TRBV4-3 and TRBJ2-3; D assignment may be TRBD1 or TRBD2 (6 bases each). CDR3 length equals 15 residues. Germline assignment: CDR1 LGHNA and CDR2 YSLEER. V was cut by 4 bases and J by 0 bases, with 11 bases left in between. In nucleotides, the CDR3 is TGCGCCAGCAGCCCCAAGGGGGGAAGCACAGATACGCAGTATTTT. This sequence encodes CASSPKGGSTDTQYF.

J is TRBJ2-5 and V is TRBV5-1; TRBD2 matches 7 bases. Germline V gene lookup returns CDR1 SGHRS and CDR2 YFSETQ. This CDR3 has 15 amino acids. V was clipped by 4 bases and J by 4 bases; unmatched bases: 10. CDR3 region: CASSPWDYPRETQYF. CDR3 in DNA: TGCGCCAGCAGCCCGTGGGACTACCCAAGAGAGACCCAGTACTTC. Using reference TRBV5-1 and TRBJ2-5 for the parts outside the CDR3, the full variable domain is KAGVTQTPRYLIKTRGQQVTLSCSPISGHRSVSWYQQTPGQGLQFLFEYFSETQRNKGNFPGRFSGRQFSNSRSEMNVSTLELGDSALYLCASSPWDYPRETQYFGPGTRLLVL.

The J gene is TRBJ1-3, the V gene TRBV5-4, with 10 bases that match TRBD1. The CDR3 has 16 amino acids. V shed 4 bases, J shed 3 bases, and the junction held 7 bases outside the gene matches. Germline V gene sequence: CDR1 SGHNT, CDR2 YYREEE (reference sequence). CDR3 sequence (DNA): TGTGCCAGCAGCGCCGACAGGGGGCTCGGTGGAAACACCATATATTTT. This sequence encodes CASSADRGLGGNTIYF.

The V call is TRBV19, the J call TRBJ2-5; 9 positions match TRBD1. The germline gives CDR1 LNHDA, CDR2 SQIVND (reference sequence). The CDR3 extends over 18 amino acids. The V gene end was trimmed by 6 bases and the J gene end by 4 bases; junction bases not matched to a gene: 18. The CDR3 loop reads CASRPGGQGSGPRETQYF. The CDR3 bases are TGTGCCAGTAGACCCGGGGGACAGGGAAGCGGCCCCAGAGAGACCCAGTACTTC.

V is TRBV15 and J is TRBJ1-4; a possible D gene is TRBD1 (6 bases). The CDR3 has 14 amino acids. In germline, CDR1 is LNHNV, CDR2 YYDKDF (reference sequence). V was clipped by 6 bases and J by 8 bases, with 16 bases between them. DNA for the CDR3: TGTGCCACCAGAGGGGGGCAGAATCGGGAAAAACTGTTTTTT. Amino acids: CATRGGQNREKLFF.

This chain uses TRBV27 with TRBJ2-2; TRBD2 matches 7 bases. The CDR3 has 15 residues. Germline values: CDR1 MNHEY, CDR2 SMNVEV (reference sequence). V gave up 3 bases and J gave up 6 bases; unmatched junction bases: 7. CDR3 amino acids: CASSLASGFPGELFF. The CDR3 nucleotides read TGTGCCAGCAGTTTGGCTAGCGGTTTCCCCGGGGAGCTGTTTTTT.

The rearrangement links TRBV28 to TRBJ2-2, with D hard to call. The CDR3 has 12 amino acids. Trimming took 5 bases from V and 4 from J, leaving 5 bases between them. Germline lookup yields CDR1 MDHEN and CDR2 SYDVKM. CDR3: CASSVSTGELFF. The CDR3 bases are TGTGCCAGCAGTGTTAGCACCGGGGAGCTGTTTTTT. Looking up the rest from reference TRBV28 and TRBJ2-2 gives the full variable domain: DVKVTQSSRYLVKRTGEKVFLECVQDMDHENMFWYRQDPGLGLRLIYFSYDVKMKEKGDIPEGYSVSREKKERFSLILESASTNQTSMYLCASSVSTGELFFGEGSRLTVL.

The chain employs TRBV7-3 and TRBJ2-1, with 13 bases aligning to TRBD2. The germline gives CDR1 SGHTA, CDR2 FQGTGA. This CDR3 is 17 amino acids long. The V gene end was trimmed by 4 bases and the J gene end by 5 bases; junction bases not matched to a gene: 8. The CDR3 is CASSSITGLAGDNEQFF. DNA of the CDR3: TGTGCCAGCAGCTCCATCACCGGACTAGCGGGAGACAATGAGCAGTTCTTC.

V is TRBV7-9 and J is TRBJ1-1; maybe TRBD1 (6 bases). Germline V gene data show CDR1 as SEHNR and CDR2 as FQNEAQ (reference sequence). The CDR3 length is 15 residues. Trimming took 2 bases from V and 4 from J, leaving 14 bases between them. The CDR3 DNA is TGTGCCAGCAGCTTATCGGCTACAGGGACCACTGAAGCTTTCTTT. Translated: CASSLSATGTTEAFF.

The J gene is TRBJ1-2, the V gene TRBV7-9; D may be TRBD1 (6 bases). CDR1 is SEHNR, CDR2 FQNEAQ, per germline (reference sequence). The CDR3 is 14 residues long. Trimming removed 0 bases from V and 6 bases from J, with 11 bases in between. The CDR3 DNA sequence: TGTGCCAGCAGCTTAGCCCCCGGACAGAATGGCTACACCTTC. It yields the protein CASSLAPGQNGYTF.

This chain uses TRBV4-1 with TRBJ1-3; possibly TRBD1 for D (6 bases). V lost 1 base and J lost 4, with 8 bases in between. The CDR3 runs 14 residues. Germline values: CDR1 MGHRA, CDR2 YSYEKL. The CDR3 loop is CASSQVTGGNTIYF. CDR3 nucleotide sequence: TGCGCCAGCAGCCAAGTGACAGGCGGAAACACCATATATTTT.

This clone was counted a single time. The V gene is TRBV14, the J gene TRBJ2-2; 9 nucleotides line up with TRBD1. This CDR3 spans 16 amino acids. Germline CDR1 reads SGHDN; CDR2 reads FVKESK. The V gene end was trimmed by 1 base and the J gene end by 5 bases; junction bases not matched to a gene: 5. CDR3: CASSQAGQGLTGELFF. The CDR3 bases are TGTGCCAGCAGCCAAGCGGGACAGGGCTTAACCGGGGAGCTGTTTTTT.

A note on this clone: The junction does not match germline at one end; this may be a read error. CDR3 bases: TGTGCCGGCAGGCAGGGGTACGCCGGGGAGCTGTTTTTT. Amino acid sequence: CAGRQGYAGELFF. The chain couples TRBV2 to TRBJ2-2; D might be TRBD1 (6 bases). The germline V gene has CDR1 SNHLY and CDR2 FYNNEI. The CDR3 extends over 13 amino acids.